Listed here are 20 T cell receptor beta chains from one sample, sequenced in a study of CD8+ T cells in alopecia areata (dated by TCRdb to 2016 to 2019). The intended sense of this specimen's treatment or condition label: oral pan-JAK inhibitor, 5-10 mg twice daily. Library generation was performed with the immunoSEQ multiplex PCR assay. To provide template for TCR sequencing, every sample had RNA extracted and reverse transcribed into cDNA. Not all clones reach the TCRdb copy of this immuneACCESS table, which keeps in-frame sequences only. Checked studies attribute under half of the gap to unresolved V genes and leave the rest unexplained. For this sample there are roughly 200,000 clones; less than 45% appear just once. The ten most abundant clones make up around 0.48% of the sample. The sequencing here drew on CD4+ T cells sorted from blood, taken at week 34, from a patient treated with tofacitinib. The receptors here all came from a human donor with alopecia areata.

This clone was seen more than once but under ten times. CDR3 nucleotide sequence: TGTGCCAGTAGTATCGCCCATGGGGCAGATACGCAGTATTTT. Its translation: CASSIAHGADTQYF. The V gene is TRBV19, the J gene TRBJ2-3; D is unresolved. Germline V lookup: CDR1 LNHDA, CDR2 SQIVND (reference sequence). The CDR3 extends over 14 amino acids. V was trimmed by 3 bases and J by 4 bases, leaving 11 bases between them.

The gene calls are TRBV5-1 and TRBJ2-7; 8 positions agree with TRBD1. Germline lookup yields CDR1 SGHRS and CDR2 YFSETQ. CDR3 length equals 15 residues. V lost 6 bases and J lost 7; bases outside the gene matches: 15. The chain's CDR3 is CASTQTGTGVGEQYF. In DNA, the CDR3 is TGCGCCAGCACGCAGACCGGGACAGGAGTGGGTGAGCAGTACTTC.

This clone showed up just a few times. V and J are TRBV11-2 and TRBJ1-2; a weak D match, TRBD1 (6 bases). Germline V CDR1 and CDR2: SGHAT, FQNNGV. V was clipped by 2 bases and J by 4 bases, with 11 bases between them. This CDR3 is 14 amino acids long. Written as DNA, the CDR3 is TGTGCCAGCAGCTTAAGTCGACAGGCCTATGGCTACACCTTC. Its protein is CASSLSRQAYGYTF.

The CDR3 DNA reads as TGTGCCTGGAGTATCCAGGGGGATCAGCCCCAGCATTTT. This encodes CAWSIQGDQPQHF. The J gene is TRBJ1-5, the V gene TRBV30; 7 nucleotides align to TRBD1. The CDR3 covers 13 residues. V trimming: 2 bases; J trimming: 5 bases; junction bases outside the gene matches: 3. CDR1 and CDR2 from the germline V gene are GTSNPN and SVGIG (reference sequence).

A word on this clone: The junction and the germline gene differ at one end; a read error may be behind it. This chain uses TRBV6-1 with TRBJ1-2, with a tentative D call TRBD1 (5 bases). The CDR3 is 13 residues long. Germline loops: CDR1 MNHNS, CDR2 SASEGT. The CDR3 protein is CASSSRRGVQTSF. The CDR3, as DNA: TGTGCCAGCAGTTCACGCCGAGGGGTGCAGACTTCCTTC.

This clone was seen more than once but under ten times. The chain links TRBV30 to TRBJ2-2; no clear D gene. This CDR3 has 13 amino acids. The V gene's germline CDR1 is GTSNPN and CDR2 SVGIG (reference sequence). Deletions cut 0 bases from V and 5 bases from J, with 7 bases between. The DNA for the CDR3 is TGTGCCTGGAGTGTAGGTTGGACCGGGGAGCTGTTTTTT. Its protein product is CAWSVGWTGELFF.

This chain connects TRBV29-1 to TRBJ1-3; 9 nucleotides match TRBD1. This CDR3 contains 14 residues. The J segment lost 1 base and the V segment lost 7 bases, leaving 5 bases of the junction unmatched. Looked up from germline, CDR1 is SQVTM and CDR2 is ANQGSEA. The CDR3 region has the DNA TGCAGCGCCAGGACAGGGGTATCTGGAAACACCATATATTTT. Translating gives CSARTGVSGNTIYF.

The chain combines TRBV30 with TRBJ1-6; TRBD1 matches 7 bases. J gave up 7 bases and V 5 bases, and 5 bases lay outside the gene matches. CDR3 length: 13 amino acids. CDR1 is GTSNPN and CDR2 is SVGIG in the germline V gene (reference sequence). CDR3 sequence: CAWQQGMNSPLHF. For the CDR3, the DNA is TGTGCCTGGCAACAGGGGATGAATTCACCCCTCCACTTT.

This chain joins TRBV7-9 and TRBJ1-1; 8 bases agree with TRBD1. This CDR3 has 14 amino acids. Germline CDR1 SEHNR, CDR2 FQNEAQ (reference sequence). With 4 bases clipped from V and 1 base from J, the junction kept 2 bases outside the gene matches. Written as DNA, the CDR3 is TGTGCCAGCAGCTCCGGACAGGGGAACACTGAAGCTTTCTTT. This gives the protein CASSSGQGNTEAFF.

The V call is TRBV28, the J call TRBJ1-2; 9 bases agree with TRBD1. V dropped 1 base and J dropped 5; count of bases not matched to a gene: 2. The CDR3 covers 14 residues. Germline assignment: CDR1 MDHEN and CDR2 SYDVKM. CDR3 coding DNA: TGTGCCAGCAGTTTATCGGACAGGGGATATGGCTACACCTTC. Translation gives CASSLSDRGYGYTF.

This rearrangement joins TRBV2 to TRBJ2-7; D gene ambiguous. Germline V CDR1 and CDR2: SNHLY, FYNNEI. Trimming pared 5 bases from V and 0 bases from J, leaving 17 bases between. The CDR3 runs 16 residues. The CDR3 reads CASSYLRPTSSYEQYF. The CDR3 DNA is TGTGCCAGCAGTTACTTAAGGCCGACCAGCTCCTACGAGCAGTACTTC.

The V and J genes are TRBV5-1 and TRBJ2-1; no reliable D call. CDR3 length: 12 residues. Germline V gene sequence: CDR1 SGHRS, CDR2 YFSETQ. Trimming shortened V by 0 bases and J by 8 bases, and 6 bases separated the two germline ends. CDR3 coding DNA: TGCGCCAGCAGCTTGGTAGTCTATGAGCAGTTCTTC. This sequence encodes CASSLVVYEQFF. The full variable domain, with the rest looked up from reference TRBV5-1 and TRBJ2-1, is KAGVTQTPRYLIKTRGQQVTLSCSPISGHRSVSWYQQTPGQGLQFLFEYFSETQRNKGNFPGRFSGRQFSNSRSEMNVSTLELGDSALYLCASSLVVYEQFFGPGTRLTVL.

This clone was counted a few times. CDR3 protein: CASSFAGGTGELFF. The DNA for the CDR3 is TGCGCCAGCAGCTTTGCAGGAGGCACCGGGGAGCTGTTTTTT. The chain combines TRBV5-1 with TRBJ2-2, with D perhaps TRBD2 (5 bases). CDR1 is SGHRS, CDR2 YFSETQ, per germline. The ends were cut back, 2 bases at V and 4 bases at J, with 9 bases in the middle. This CDR3 spans 14 amino acids.

The J gene is TRBJ2-7, the V gene TRBV30; the D is unclear. Germline CDR1 is GTSNPN and CDR2 is SVGIG (reference sequence). This CDR3 contains 16 residues. Deletions cut 2 bases from V and 6 bases from J, with 23 bases between. This chain's CDR3 is CAWSLTLPSRTTEQYF. As DNA, the CDR3 is TGTGCCTGGAGTCTAACCCTCCCGTCACGAACAACCGAGCAGTACTTC. The full variable domain, its missing parts supplied by reference TRBV30 and TRBJ2-7, is SQTIHQWPATLVQPVGSPLSLECTVEGTSNPNLYWYRQAAGRGLQLLFYSVGIGQISSEVPQNLSASRPQDRQFILSSKKLLLSDSGFYLCAWSLTLPSRTTEQYFGPGTRLTVT.

The chain joins TRBV4-1 to TRBJ2-7, with a possible D match to TRBD2 (6 bases). Germline V CDR1 and CDR2: MGHRA, YSYEKL. This CDR3 spans 14 amino acids. Trimming took 2 bases from V and 0 from J, leaving 8 bases between them. The CDR3 DNA reads TGCGCCAGCAGCCAACCGGGAGTCTCCTACGAGCAGTACTTC. This sequence encodes CASSQPGVSYEQYF.

This clone came up a few times. The chain links TRBV11-2 to TRBJ2-1, with 8 bases aligning to TRBD2. The CDR3 contains 18 residues. The V segment lost 1 base and the J segment 7 bases; nucleotides outside the gene matches: 15. Germline V gene data show CDR1 as SGHAT and CDR2 as FQNNGV. CDR3 coding DNA: TGTGCCAGCAGCTTAGGGGGGGCAAGCGGGAGAACCATTAATGAGCAGTTCTTC. Protein sequence: CASSLGGASGRTINEQFF.

The V call is TRBV5-1, the J call TRBJ2-1; TRBD2 might be the D (6 bases). The CDR3 extends over 12 amino acids. Trimming cost V 0 bases and J 12 bases, with 10 bases left between them. Germline-derived CDR1 and CDR2 are SGHRS and YFSETQ. CDR3 nucleotides: TGCGCCAGCAGCTTGGACCGGGAGTGGCAGTTCTTC. Translating gives CASSLDREWQFF.

The chain joins TRBV4-1 to TRBJ2-2; 8 positions agree with TRBD2. This CDR3 region has 16 residues. Unmatched junction bases numbered 10, after V lost 6 bases and J lost 4 bases. Germline V gene data show CDR1 as MGHRA and CDR2 as YSYEKL. The CDR3: CASRPSAGGVTGELFF. The DNA for the CDR3 is TGCGCCAGCAGGCCCTCGGCGGGAGGTGTCACCGGGGAGCTGTTTTTT.

Only a few counts were recorded for this clone. This chain joins TRBV2 and TRBJ2-5; D is unclear. With 7 bases removed from V and 4 bases from J, the gap between germline ends came to 4 bases. Germline lookup yields CDR1 SNHLY and CDR2 FYNNEI. The CDR3 loop spans 10 amino acids. DNA of the CDR3: TGTGCCAGCACCCTAGAGACCCAGTACTTC. Residues: CASTLETQYF.

The genes are TRBV10-3 and TRBJ1-1; D is unclear. The CDR3 has 14 amino acids. Looked up from germline, CDR1 is ENHRY and CDR2 is SYGVKD. Trimming cost V 8 bases and J 0 bases, with 13 bases left between them. DNA of the CDR3: TGTGCCATCGGAGGGAACACCATGAACACTGAAGCTTTCTTT. Its protein is CAIGGNTMNTEAFF.